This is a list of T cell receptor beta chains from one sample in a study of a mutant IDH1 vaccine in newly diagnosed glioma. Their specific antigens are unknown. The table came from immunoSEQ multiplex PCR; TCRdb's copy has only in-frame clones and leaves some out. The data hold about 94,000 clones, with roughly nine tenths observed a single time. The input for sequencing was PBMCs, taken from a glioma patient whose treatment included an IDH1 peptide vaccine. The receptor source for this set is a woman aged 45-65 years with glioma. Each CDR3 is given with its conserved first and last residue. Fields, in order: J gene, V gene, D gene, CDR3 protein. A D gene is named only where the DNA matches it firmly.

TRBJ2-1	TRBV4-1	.	CASSQDSRTSYNEQFF
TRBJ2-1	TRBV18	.	CASSPKDGLFSYNEQFF
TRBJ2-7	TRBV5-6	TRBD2	CASSLRTSGIHSYEQYF
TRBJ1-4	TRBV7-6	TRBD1	CASSPGTENEKLFF
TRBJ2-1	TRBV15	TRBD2	CATGILAGAFEQFF
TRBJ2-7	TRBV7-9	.	CASSLGAGTSPLEQYF
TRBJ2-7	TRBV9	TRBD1	CASSVGDSLLYEQYF
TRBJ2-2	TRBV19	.	CASSIDSRTRIELFF
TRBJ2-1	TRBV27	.	CASSSMSGSYNEQFF
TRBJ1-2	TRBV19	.	CASSWQSSYGYTF
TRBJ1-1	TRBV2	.	CASSLSALNTEAFF
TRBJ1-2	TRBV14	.	CASSQPLGGYIRGYTF
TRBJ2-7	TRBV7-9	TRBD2	CASSPSLKSGGYEQYF
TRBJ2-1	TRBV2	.	CASSLMQGLNYNEQFF
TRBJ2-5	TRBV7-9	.	CASSSASARRETQYF
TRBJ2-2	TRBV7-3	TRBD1	CASSWTGGAGELFF
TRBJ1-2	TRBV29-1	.	CSVVQQAAANYGYTF
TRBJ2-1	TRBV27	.	CASRHRGLEYNEQFF
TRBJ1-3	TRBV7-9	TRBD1	CASPPGQEPRFSGNTIYF
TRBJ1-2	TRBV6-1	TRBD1	CATTGALRRGYTF
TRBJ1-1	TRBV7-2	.	CASSLGVGGRTEAFF
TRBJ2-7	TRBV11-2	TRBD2	CASSSGLAGGPQYF
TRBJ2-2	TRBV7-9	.	CASSFQVTGELFF
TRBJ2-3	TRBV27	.	CASSLSRTDTQYF
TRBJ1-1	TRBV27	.	CASSLAGWTEAFF
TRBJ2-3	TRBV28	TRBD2	CASSSLGLAGGVDTQYF
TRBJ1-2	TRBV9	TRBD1	CASSGQGGDGYTF
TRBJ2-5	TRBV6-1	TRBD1	CASSEAGTGEETQYF
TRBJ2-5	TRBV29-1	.	CSVAGIGETQYF